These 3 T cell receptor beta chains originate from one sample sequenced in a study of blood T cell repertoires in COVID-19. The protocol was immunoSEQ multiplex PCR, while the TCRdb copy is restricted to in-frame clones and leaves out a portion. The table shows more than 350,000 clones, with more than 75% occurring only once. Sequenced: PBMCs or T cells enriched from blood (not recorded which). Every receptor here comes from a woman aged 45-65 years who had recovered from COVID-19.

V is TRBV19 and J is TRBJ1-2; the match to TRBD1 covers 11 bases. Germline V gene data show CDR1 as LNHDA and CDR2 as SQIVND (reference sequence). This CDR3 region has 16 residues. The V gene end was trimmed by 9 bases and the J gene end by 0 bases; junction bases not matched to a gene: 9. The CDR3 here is CASKPGQGVANYGYTF. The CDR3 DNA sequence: TGTGCCAGCAAACCGGGACAGGGGGTCGCTAACTATGGCTACACCTTC.

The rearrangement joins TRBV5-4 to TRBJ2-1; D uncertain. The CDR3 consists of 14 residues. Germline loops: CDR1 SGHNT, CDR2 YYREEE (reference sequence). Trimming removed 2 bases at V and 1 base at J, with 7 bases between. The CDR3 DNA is TGTGCCAGCAGCTTAGACACGTCCTACAATGAGCAGTTCTTC. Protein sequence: CASSLDTSYNEQFF. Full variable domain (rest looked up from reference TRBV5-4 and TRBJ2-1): ETGVTQSPTHLIKTRGQQVTLRCSSQSGHNTVSWYQQALGQGPQFIFQYYREEENGRGNFPPRFSGLQFPNYSSELNVNALELDDSALYLCASSLDTSYNEQFFGPGTRLTVL.

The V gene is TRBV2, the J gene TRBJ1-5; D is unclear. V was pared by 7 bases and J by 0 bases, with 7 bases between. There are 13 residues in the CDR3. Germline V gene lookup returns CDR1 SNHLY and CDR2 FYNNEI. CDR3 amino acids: CASTGYSNQPQHF. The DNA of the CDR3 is TGTGCCAGCACGGGGTATAGCAATCAGCCCCAGCATTTT.